Presented here are 21 T cell receptor beta chains from one specimen sequenced in a study of beta chain features in type 1 diabetes. cDNA synthesis used the whole RNA isolate, giving expressed TCRB sequences. Measured with immunoSEQ multiplex PCR; TCRdb has only the in-frame clones, and not every one. Among 160,000 or so clones listed, 11% were seen once. Sequences were obtained from central memory CD4+ T cells from blood. These receptor sequences come from a man aged 18 to 29 in good health.

This clone was picked up a small number of times. A junction end diverges from the germline sequence, so it may reflect a read error. This chain joins TRBV5-4 and TRBJ1-6; maybe TRBD1 (6 bases). The CDR3 consists of 13 residues. Germline V gene sequence: CDR1 SGHNT, CDR2 YYREEE (reference sequence). The DNA of the CDR3 is TGCGCCAGCAACAGGGAATTAGATTCACCCCTCCACTTT. Its protein product is CASNRELDSPLHF.

V gene TRBV27 combines with J gene TRBJ1-2, with TRBD1 identical over 8 bases. Germline V gives CDR1 MNHEY, CDR2 SMNVEV (reference sequence). The CDR3 totals 17 residues. Germline trimming cut 3 bases from V and 2 bases from J; bases unmatched to any gene: 11. The CDR3 protein is CASSLDPWTGLNYGYTF. CDR3 DNA sequence: TGTGCCAGCAGTTTGGACCCCTGGACAGGGTTAAACTATGGCTACACCTTC.

This clone was observed a handful of times. The CDR3 DNA follows: TGTGCCAGCAGCCAAGAGATTACAGGGGTTAATGAAGCTTTCTTT. This translates into CASSQEITGVNEAFF. This rearrangement joins TRBV4-2 to TRBJ1-1; 7 bases align to TRBD1. Germline lookup yields CDR1 LGHNA and CDR2 YNFKEQ. The V gene end was trimmed by 0 bases and the J gene end by 7 bases; junction bases not matched to a gene: 8. The CDR3 loop spans 15 amino acids.

This clone has a count of ten or more. The V gene is TRBV5-5, the J gene TRBJ2-3; 7 bases align to TRBD2. Germline CDR1 is SGHKS and CDR2 is YYEKEE (reference sequence). This CDR3 contains 16 residues. The V and J ends lost 1 base and 7 bases, in that order; junction bases with no gene match: 12. DNA for the CDR3: TGTGCCAGCAGCTTGTTATCCTTACGGGACTACTATACGCAGTATTTT. Amino acids: CASSLLSLRDYYTQYF.

This clone was counted between two and nine times. The CDR3 DNA is TGTGCCTGGAGGCGAGGGGGGACAGGGTGGTCCTACGAGCAGTACTTC. It translates to CAWRRGGTGWSYEQYF. J is TRBJ2-7 and V is TRBV30, with 9 bases identical to TRBD1. Germline-derived CDR1 and CDR2 are GTSNPN and SVGIG (reference sequence). This CDR3 is 16 amino acids long. J was trimmed by 1 base and V by 3 bases; bases with no gene match: 10.

The rearrangement uses TRBV7-9 and TRBJ2-1, with 11 nucleotides matching TRBD2. V shed 5 bases and J 8 bases; nucleotides not matched to a gene: 11. CDR1 SEHNR and CDR2 FQNEAQ come from the germline V gene (reference sequence). CDR3 length equals 16 residues. The DNA for the CDR3 is TGTGCCAGCAGCCAGATACTAGCGGGAGATTGGGATGAGCAGTTCTTC. This encodes CASSQILAGDWDEQFF.

The chain recombines TRBV9 with TRBJ1-4; possible D gene TRBD1, 5 bases. CDR3 length: 14 residues. With 3 bases removed from V and 8 bases from J, the gap between germline ends came to 14 bases. Germline V lookup: CDR1 SGDLS, CDR2 YYNGEE. Written as DNA, the CDR3 is TGTGCCAGCAGCGAGGGGACCGGGGCCGAAAAACTGTTTTTT. Amino acid sequence: CASSEGTGAEKLFF.

This clone showed up just a few times. The rearrangement uses TRBV7-9 and TRBJ2-1; 9 positions match TRBD2. CDR1 and CDR2 (germline): SEHNR, FQNEAQ (reference sequence). The CDR3 sequence is 16 residues long. The J segment lost 7 bases and the V segment lost 1 base, leaving 8 bases of the junction unmatched. CDR3 protein: CASSLGVGLAMNEQFF. CDR3 in DNA: TGTGCCAGCAGCTTAGGGGTGGGACTAGCTATGAATGAGCAGTTCTTC.

In this sample, this clone turned up a few times. The chain carries TRBV30 and TRBJ2-3, with D unclear. The CDR3 contains 13 residues. V gave up 4 bases and J gave up 0 bases, with 8 bases separating them. Germline-derived CDR1 and CDR2 are GTSNPN and SVGIG (reference sequence). In DNA, the CDR3 is TGTGCCTGGACAGCTTATAGCACAGATACGCAGTATTTT. This translates into CAWTAYSTDTQYF.

This clone was counted a few times. The J gene is TRBJ2-1, the V gene TRBV10-3, with 9 bases matching TRBD1. The CDR3 spans 15 residues. Trimming at V came to 9 bases and at J to 4 bases, leaving 10 bases not matched to a gene. Germline CDR1 and CDR2: ENHRY and SYGVKD. In DNA, the CDR3 is TGTGCCATATCCCTGGGGGGACAGGGTTACAATGAGCAGTTCTTC. It translates to CAISLGGQGYNEQFF.

The V call is TRBV19, the J call TRBJ2-5, with 7 bases fitting TRBD2. This CDR3 comprises 15 residues. The V segment lost 3 bases and the J segment 2 bases; nucleotides outside the gene matches: 6. Looked up from germline, CDR1 is LNHDA and CDR2 is SQIVND (reference sequence). CDR3 nucleotides: TGTGCCAGTAGTATGAAGAGGACTAGACAAGAGACCCAGTACTTC. The encoded protein is CASSMKRTRQETQYF.

The rearrangement joins TRBV10-3 to TRBJ2-2, with unresolved D. This CDR3 contains 14 residues. The V and J ends lost 4 bases and 6 bases respectively, with 12 bases between them. Germline V gene lookup returns CDR1 ENHRY and CDR2 SYGVKD. CDR3 in amino acids: CAISGAPGAGELFF. The CDR3 DNA reads TGTGCCATCAGTGGGGCCCCAGGCGCCGGGGAGCTGTTTTTT.

V is TRBV5-4 and J is TRBJ1-6, with D perhaps matching TRBD1 (6 bases). Germline V gene lookup returns CDR1 SGHNT and CDR2 YYREEE (reference sequence). With 7 bases removed from V and 6 bases from J, the gap between germline ends came to 8 bases. The CDR3 is 12 residues long. The CDR3 loop is CASGGPNSPLHF. In DNA form, the CDR3 reads TGTGCCAGCGGGGGGCCTAATTCACCCCTCCACTTT.

CDR3 region: CASSPRGDYGYTF. In nucleotides, the CDR3 is TGTGCCAGCAGCCCTCGGGGGGACTATGGCTACACCTTC. V gene TRBV9 combines with J gene TRBJ1-2, with D tentatively TRBD1 (5 bases). CDR1 is SGDLS, CDR2 YYNGEE, per germline. The ends were cut back, 4 bases at V and 3 bases at J, with 10 bases in the middle. This CDR3 is 13 amino acids long.

This clone has just a few counts. The V call is TRBV15, the J call TRBJ2-2; 7 positions match TRBD1. Germline CDR1 and CDR2: LNHNV and YYDKDF (reference sequence). The CDR3 totals 15 residues. With V trimmed by 3 bases and J by 1 base, 2 bases remained unmatched. The CDR3 DNA reads as TGTGCCACCAGCAGGGGACAGAAGAACACCGGGGAGCTGTTTTTT. This sequence encodes CATSRGQKNTGELFF.

This clone was observed a few times. Germline is not matched at one junction end, which may reflect a read error. Other DNA sequences in the sample encode the same CDR3. V and J are TRBV9 and TRBJ1-1; TRBD1 aligns across 12 bases. Germline assignment: CDR1 SGDLS and CDR2 YYNGEE. CDR3 length equals 12 residues. The CDR3 coding sequence is TGTGCCAGCAGCGGGGACAGGGGGCAAGCCTTCTTT. Translation gives CASSGDRGQAFF. The variable domain in full, completed from reference TRBV9 and TRBJ1-1, reads DSGVTQTPKHLITATGQRVTLRCSPRSGDLSVYWYQQSLDQGLQFLIQYYNGEERAKGNILERFSAQQFPDLHSELNLSSLELGDSALYFCASSGDRGQAFFGQGTRLTVV.

This clone was observed a single time. The chain joins TRBV5-6 to TRBJ2-7; the D gene is possibly TRBD1 (5 bases). Germline CDR1 reads SGHDT; CDR2 reads YYEEEE. The CDR3 contains 14 residues. V dropped 0 bases and J dropped 1 base, with 8 bases sitting between them. CDR3 amino acids: CASSLGAGSYEQYF. The CDR3 DNA reads as TGTGCCAGCAGCTTGGGGGCAGGGTCCTACGAGCAGTACTTC.

The chain has TRBV7-3 and TRBJ2-3, with 7 bases aligning to TRBD2. Germline trimming cut 5 bases from V and 0 bases from J; bases unmatched to any gene: 5. Germline CDR1 and CDR2: SGHTA and FQGTGA. This CDR3 spans 15 amino acids. DNA for the CDR3: TGTGCCAGCAGCCGGGAGCGGGGAAGCACAGATACGCAGTATTTT. This codes for CASSRERGSTDTQYF. Using reference TRBV7-3 and TRBJ2-3 for the parts outside the CDR3, the full variable domain is GAGVSQTPSNKVTEKGKYVELRCDPISGHTALYWYRQSLGQGPEFLIYFQGTGAADDSGLPNDRFFAVRPEGSVSTLKIQRTERGDSAVYLCASSRERGSTDTQYFGPGTRLTVL.

V and J are TRBV29-1 and TRBJ1-3; maybe TRBD1 (5 bases). In germline, CDR1 is SQVTM, CDR2 ANQGSEA. V lost 6 bases to trimming and J lost 2 bases, with 20 bases between them. CDR3 length equals 16 residues. This CDR3 reads CSVTYFSREAGNTIYF. CDR3 DNA sequence: TGCAGCGTCACCTACTTTTCCAGGGAGGCTGGAAACACCATATATTTT.

A few counts support this clone. The rearrangement links TRBV4-1 to TRBJ1-2, with TRBD1 as a possible D gene (5 bases). CDR3 length: 15 amino acids. Germline CDR1 MGHRA, CDR2 YSYEKL. Between the trimmed V and J ends, which lost 4 bases and 1 base, there was a span of 13 bases. The CDR3 region is CASSRLWDGNYGYTF. The CDR3 DNA reads as TGCGCCAGCAGCCGTTTATGGGACGGTAACTATGGCTACACCTTC.

The rearrangement joins TRBV11-2 to TRBJ2-3, with 10 bases lining up with TRBD2. V gave up 7 bases and J gave up 2 bases; unmatched junction bases: 12. The CDR3 length is 17 residues. Germline CDR1 SGHAT, CDR2 FQNNGV. The CDR3 loop is CASTLRLAGPFTDTQYF. The CDR3 DNA reads as TGTGCCAGCACCCTTAGACTAGCGGGCCCCTTCACAGATACGCAGTATTTT.